This T cell receptor beta chain came from a study of T-cell memory formation after mild COVID-19. Study results and limitations: In pre-infection memory, a portion of responding clones appeared, which suggested that cross-reactive memory joined. Largely, contracting CD4+ clones fell within CM and EM, and contracting CD8+ clones within EMRA. Clones that contracted from day 15 to 85 were balanced CD4/CD8, while later expanders leaned CD4+.

Concerning this clonotype itself: Its antigen remains unknown.

Constant-segment-primed 5'RACE gave TCR alpha and TCR beta cDNA libraries with sample barcodes and UMIs. TCRdb used MiXCR to reprocess the 5' RACE reads, holding one entry per CDR3 protein. The sample yields 350,000 to 500,000 distinct CDR3 sequences, roughly a quarter seen once. V lost 5 bases and J lost 6; bases outside the gene matches: 2. The CDR3 loop spans 13 amino acids. The sequenced sample consisted of PBMCs or a T cell subset sorted from them (not recorded which). This clonotype was obtained from an adult woman who had mild COVID-19 (a few samples of this study predate the infection). Cell type and time point are not known. This chain links TRBV12-3 or TRBV12-4 with TRBJ2-2; 8 bases match TRBD2. This CDR3 is CASSDGGAGELFF. In DNA, the CDR3 is TGTGCCAGCAGTGACGGGGGGGCCGGGGAGCTGTTTTTT.